Shown below are 9 T cell receptor beta chains from a single sample sequenced in a study of cytomegalovirus exposure and HLA in healthy donors. The primer mix had 60 Vbeta and 13 Jbeta primers. Repertoires were generated with immunoSEQ multiplex PCR, while TCRdb's copy carries only in-frame clones and drops some. The sample's table shows 100,000 to 150,000 clones. Sequencing was carried out using PBMCs. These receptors were taken from a man aged 18 to 29 in good health and CMV-seronegative.

V is TRBV18 and J is TRBJ1-1, with 9 bases fitting TRBD1. The germline V gene encodes CDR1 KGHSH and CDR2 LQKENI. V lost 2 bases, J lost 6 bases, and 13 bases stayed unmatched. The CDR3 length is 17 residues. CDR3 sequence (DNA): TGTGCCAGCTCACCATTTTCTGGACAGGGGTCGGCAGCTGAAGCTTTCTTT. It encodes CASSPFSGQGSAAEAFF.

The V and J genes are TRBV5-1 and TRBJ1-2; TRBD1 might be the D (5 bases). Germline CDR1 and CDR2: SGHRS and YFSETQ. Trimming cost V 5 bases and J 0 bases, with 14 bases left between them. CDR3 length equals 15 residues. The CDR3 bases are TGCGCCAGCAGTCCAGACAGCCGATCTAACTATGGCTACACCTTC. This translates into CASSPDSRSNYGYTF.

V and J are TRBV27 and TRBJ1-1; D ambiguous. Germline loops: CDR1 MNHEY, CDR2 SMNVEV (reference sequence). This CDR3 comprises 14 residues. Trimming stripped 0 bases from V and 4 bases from J, with 9 bases between. The CDR3 here is CASSLSNTLTEAFF. The CDR3 nucleotides are TGTGCCAGCAGTTTATCGAACACGCTCACTGAAGCTTTCTTT.

This chain uses TRBV29-1 with TRBJ2-7; 7 bases align to TRBD2. Germline trimming cut 1 base from V and 3 bases from J; bases unmatched to any gene: 12. Germline V gene data show CDR1 as SQVTM and CDR2 as ANQGSEA. The CDR3 covers 16 residues. The DNA of the CDR3 is TGCAGCGTTGAAGGGGTTAGCGGGCGACCCTACTACGAGCAGTACTTC. Translation: CSVEGVSGRPYYEQYF.

Remarks on this clone: The sample contains more than one DNA sequence encoding this CDR3. This sequence joins TRBV11-2 and TRBJ2-7; TRBD2 might be the D (5 bases). Germline V lookup: CDR1 SGHAT, CDR2 FQNNGV. This CDR3 region has 14 residues. V gave up 5 bases and J gave up 3 bases, with 14 bases separating them. The CDR3 nucleotides are TGTGCCAGCAGCCCCCGGGGTACATTCTACGAGCAGTACTTC. Its translation is CASSPRGTFYEQYF.

Of note for this clone: A read error may produce the germline difference seen at one junction end. The V and J genes are TRBV5-5 and TRBJ1-1; perhaps TRBD1 as D (5 bases). CDR3 size: 9 residues. In germline, CDR1 is SGHKS, CDR2 YYEKEE (reference sequence). DNA for the CDR3: TGTGCCAGCAGCCCCGGAGGGGTATTT. Encoded protein: CASSPGGVF.

The chain carries TRBV5-8 and TRBJ1-5; tentative D call: TRBD1 (6 bases). Trimming removed 0 bases from V and 0 bases from J, with 16 bases in between. The CDR3 is made up of 18 amino acids. CDR1 is SGHTS, CDR2 YDEGEE, per germline. The CDR3 region is CASSLGGWGGYSNQPQHF. CDR3 DNA: TGTGCCAGCAGCTTGGGGGGATGGGGGGGCTATAGCAATCAGCCCCAGCATTTT. Supplemented by reference TRBV5-8 and TRBJ1-5, the full variable domain reads EAGVTQSPTHLIKTRGQQATLRCSPISGHTSVYWYQQALGLGLQFLLWYDEGEERNRGNFPPRFSGRQFPNYSSELNVNALELEDSALYLCASSLGGWGGYSNQPQHFGDGTRLSIL.

The chain links TRBV5-1 to TRBJ2-2, with D uncertain. The CDR3 extends over 14 amino acids. The germline CDR1 and CDR2 sequences are SGHRS and YFSETQ. Trimming cost V 0 bases and J 6 bases, with 9 bases left between them. The CDR3 reads CASSLEEMAGELFF. In DNA form, the CDR3 reads TGCGCCAGCAGCTTGGAGGAGATGGCCGGGGAGCTGTTTTTT.

The chain uses TRBV30 and TRBJ1-3; tentative D call: TRBD1 (5 bases). The CDR3 is made up of 16 amino acids. CDR1 GTSNPN and CDR2 SVGIG come from the germline V gene (reference sequence). V was shortened by 0 bases and J by 2 bases, with 14 bases between the two germline ends. DNA of the CDR3: TGTGCCTGGAGTGTGTTCAGCCGGGGGGCTGGAAACACCATATATTTT. This sequence encodes CAWSVFSRGAGNTIYF.